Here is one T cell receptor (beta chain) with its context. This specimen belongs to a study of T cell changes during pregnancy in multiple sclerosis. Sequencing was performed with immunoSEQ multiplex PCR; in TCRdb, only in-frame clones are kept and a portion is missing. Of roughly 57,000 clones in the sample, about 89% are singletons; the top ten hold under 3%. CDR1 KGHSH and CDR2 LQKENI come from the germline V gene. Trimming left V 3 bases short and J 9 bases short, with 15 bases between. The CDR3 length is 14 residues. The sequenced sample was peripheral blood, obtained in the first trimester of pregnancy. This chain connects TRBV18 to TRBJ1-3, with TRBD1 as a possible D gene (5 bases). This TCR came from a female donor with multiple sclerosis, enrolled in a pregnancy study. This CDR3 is CASSPENHQGTIYF. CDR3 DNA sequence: TGTGCCAGCTCACCGGAGAACCACCAGGGCACCATATATTTT.